These 31 T cell receptor beta chains were all obtained from the same sample, sequenced in a study of blood T cell repertoires in COVID-19. TCRdb keeps only in-frame clones here, not all; method: immunoSEQ multiplex PCR. There are 230,000 or so clones in the sample; 84% occur only once, and approximately 4.8% lies in the top ten. Sequencing was carried out using peripheral blood. The receptors shown here come from a man in his fifties with active or convalescent COVID-19.

The rearrangement joins TRBV10-1 to TRBJ2-1; D is perhaps TRBD1 (6 bases). The CDR3 sequence is 11 residues long. Germline loops: CDR1 WNHNN, CDR2 SYGVQD (reference sequence). Trimming shortened V by 4 bases and J by 15 bases, and 13 bases separated the two germline ends. The CDR3: CASSARDTGFF. Here the CDR3 DNA reads TGCGCCAGCAGTGCCCGGGACACGGGGTTCTTC.

The chain is built from TRBV15 and TRBJ1-2; TRBD1 might be the D (6 bases). The CDR3 has 15 residues. The germline V and J ends were trimmed by 0 bases and 6 bases, with 14 bases remaining between them. Germline CDR1 and CDR2: LNHNV and YYDKDF (reference sequence). CDR3 sequence reads: CATSRDATGLDGYTF. The CDR3 coding sequence is TGTGCCACCAGCAGAGATGCGACAGGTCTGGATGGCTACACCTTC.

The rearrangement uses TRBV5-1 and TRBJ1-1; 7 bases match TRBD1. CDR3 length equals 15 residues. Germline V gene lookup returns CDR1 SGHRS and CDR2 YFSETQ. The V gene end was trimmed by 3 bases and the J gene end by 0 bases; junction bases not matched to a gene: 5. CDR3 nucleotides: TGCGCCAGCAGCTCCATAGACAGGGTGAACACTGAAGCTTTCTTT. As protein: CASSSIDRVNTEAFF.

This chain connects TRBV7-8 to TRBJ1-5; tentative D call: TRBD1 (5 bases). Per germline, CDR1 SGHVS and CDR2 FQNEAQ. V gave up 4 bases and J gave up 6 bases, with 19 bases separating them. CDR3 size: 16 residues. The CDR3 is CASSSGPGGAGQPQHF. CDR3 nucleotides: TGTGCCAGCAGCTCTGGGCCGGGGGGTGCGGGTCAGCCCCAGCATTTT. The variable domain in full, with the rest retrieved from reference TRBV7-8 and TRBJ1-5, is GAGVSQSPRYKVAKRGQDVALRCDPISGHVSLFWYQQALGQGPEFLTYFQNEAQLDKSGLPSDRFFAERPEGSVSTLKIQRTQQEDSAVYLCASSSGPGGAGQPQHFGDGTRLSIL.

The J gene is TRBJ2-7, the V gene TRBV2; D possibly corresponds to TRBD1 (5 bases). The CDR3 runs to 13 residues. Germline-derived CDR1 and CDR2 are SNHLY and FYNNEI. The V end lost 7 bases, the J end lost 3 bases, and 13 bases lay between the germline ends. The chain's CDR3 is CASNQDSNYEQYF. CDR3 DNA: TGTGCCAGCAACCAAGACAGTAACTACGAGCAGTACTTC.

The chain uses TRBV28 and TRBJ2-7; D may be TRBD1 (6 bases). The germline V gene has CDR1 MDHEN and CDR2 SYDVKM. Trimming removed 5 bases at V and 5 bases at J, with 19 bases between. This CDR3 spans 15 amino acids. The CDR3 DNA sequence: TGTGCCAGCAGTCGCATGGGGCAGGGGTTCGACGAGCAGTACTTC. Translation gives CASSRMGQGFDEQYF.

The sample holds one count of this clone. The chain is built from TRBV4-3 and TRBJ2-3; TRBD2 might be the D (6 bases). The germline V gene encodes CDR1 LGHNA and CDR2 YSLEER. This CDR3 has 16 residues. V lost 0 bases, J lost 6 bases, and 16 bases lay in between. The chain's CDR3 is CASSQDRTGVADTQYF. In DNA, the CDR3 is TGCGCCAGCAGCCAAGATAGGACGGGGGTGGCGGATACGCAGTATTTT.

V and J are TRBV30 and TRBJ1-1; TRBD1 agrees at 8 bases. The trim removed 3 bases at V and 4 bases at J, leaving 4 bases unmatched. Germline V gene lookup returns CDR1 GTSNPN and CDR2 SVGIG (reference sequence). The CDR3 consists of 13 residues. Written as DNA, the CDR3 is TGTGCCTGGAGAGGACAGGGTGTCACTGAAGCTTTCTTT. It specifies CAWRGQGVTEAFF.

The rearrangement links TRBV3-1 (or the pseudogene TRBV3-2) to TRBJ1-5; TRBD1 is a possible D gene (6 bases). This CDR3 is 15 amino acids long. V shed 2 bases and J shed 4 bases, with 12 bases lying between them. Germline assignment: CDR1 LGHDT and CDR2 YNNKEL (reference sequence). CDR3 residues: CASSQFSTGNQPQHF. CDR3 nucleotide sequence: TGTGCCAGCAGCCAATTCTCGACAGGAAATCAGCCCCAGCATTTT.

The CDR3: CASSFGQVTDTQYF. CDR3 sequence (DNA): TGCGCCAGCAGCTTCGGACAGGTCACAGATACGCAGTATTTT. This chain uses TRBV5-1 with TRBJ2-3; 7 bases map to TRBD1. V shed 2 bases, J shed 2 bases, and the junction held 2 bases outside the gene matches. The CDR3 spans 14 residues. Germline values: CDR1 SGHRS, CDR2 YFSETQ.

In nucleotides, the CDR3 is TGTGCCAGCAGTGGCGCGGTCAGGGACACCGGGGAGCTGTTTTTT. As protein: CASSGAVRDTGELFF. The chain has TRBV2 and TRBJ2-2; weak D call: TRBD1 (5 bases). This CDR3 is 15 amino acids long. V lost 4 bases and J lost 3, with 12 bases in between. CDR1 is SNHLY, CDR2 FYNNEI, per germline.

The V gene is TRBV7-9, the J gene TRBJ2-1; 10 bases are a match to TRBD2. Germline loops: CDR1 SEHNR, CDR2 FQNEAQ (reference sequence). CDR3 length: 18 residues. Germline trimming cut 1 base from V and 0 bases from J; bases unmatched to any gene: 6. Written as DNA, the CDR3 is TGTGCCAGCAGCTTAGGGCTAGCGGGGGCCTTCTCCTACAATGAGCAGTTCTTC. This sequence encodes CASSLGLAGAFSYNEQFF.

The chain couples TRBV7-2 to TRBJ2-3, with TRBD2 identical over 8 bases. This CDR3 is built from 17 residues. Germline V gene sequence: CDR1 SGHTA, CDR2 FQGNSA. J was trimmed by 0 bases and V by 0 bases; bases with no gene match: 5. CDR3 region: CASSLAGGGPSTDTQYF. CDR3 sequence (DNA): TGTGCCAGCAGCTTAGCGGGCGGGGGGCCGAGCACAGATACGCAGTATTTT.

This rearrangement joins TRBV28 to TRBJ1-5, with D perhaps matching TRBD1 (5 bases). Trimming cost V 6 bases and J 6 bases, with 12 bases left between them. Germline CDR1 reads MDHEN; CDR2 reads SYDVKM. The CDR3 extends over 13 amino acids. The CDR3 DNA is TGTGCCAGCAGCGCAGGGAAGGTTCAGCCCCAGCATTTT. Amino acids: CASSAGKVQPQHF.

About this clone: Other DNA variants within this sample encode the same CDR3. V usage is TRBV18 and J usage is TRBJ1-2; 7 bases line up with TRBD1. The CDR3 is 13 residues long. Germline V gene lookup returns CDR1 KGHSH and CDR2 LQKENI. The ends lost 3 bases at V and 7 bases at J; junction bases unmatched: 5. The CDR3 protein is CASSPSQGLGYTF. The CDR3 DNA reads as TGTGCCAGCTCACCCTCACAGGGGCTTGGCTACACCTTC.

V gene TRBV24-1 combines with J gene TRBJ2-5; TRBD2 aligns across 11 bases. The V gene end was trimmed by 3 bases and the J gene end by 1 base; junction bases not matched to a gene: 12. CDR1 and CDR2 from the germline V gene are KGHDR and SFDVKD. The CDR3 extends over 19 amino acids. CDR3 amino acids: CATSDPSSGGAQAQETQYF. The CDR3 DNA reads TGTGCCACCAGTGATCCGAGTAGCGGGGGGGCCCAGGCCCAAGAGACCCAGTACTTC.

The chain combines TRBV10-3 with TRBJ1-3; D remains unclear. The CDR3 covers 11 residues. Germline V gene data show CDR1 as ENHRY and CDR2 as SYGVKD. Trimming pared 10 bases from V and 2 bases from J, leaving 6 bases between. The CDR3 region is CATQTGNTIYF. CDR3 bases: TGTGCCACCCAAACTGGAAACACCATATATTTT.

This chain joins TRBV7-9 and TRBJ1-1; 8 bases match TRBD1. Trimming took 4 bases from V and 3 from J; bases not matched to a gene: 1. The CDR3 consists of 13 residues. The V gene's germline CDR1 is SEHNR and CDR2 FQNEAQ (reference sequence). CDR3 sequence (DNA): TGTGCCAGCAGCTCGGGACAGGACACTGAAGCTTTCTTT. It specifies CASSSGQDTEAFF.

The rearrangement joins TRBV5-1 to TRBJ1-6; D gene unclear. V was trimmed by 0 bases and J by 0 bases, leaving 10 bases between them. CDR1 is SGHRS, CDR2 YFSETQ, per germline. The CDR3 consists of 17 residues. The CDR3 coding sequence is TGCGCCAGCAGCTTGGGCAGGTCCAGCTCCTATAATTCACCCCTCCACTTT. Protein sequence: CASSLGRSSSYNSPLHF.

As concerns this clone: The same CDR3 also results from other DNA sequences found in this sample. The chain recombines TRBV28 with TRBJ1-3, with D possibly TRBD1 on 5 matching bases. The V end was cut by 5 bases, the J end by 6 bases, with 14 bases between. Germline V gene lookup returns CDR1 MDHEN and CDR2 SYDVKM. CDR3 length: 14 amino acids. The CDR3 is CASSPQGLENTIYF. Here the CDR3 DNA reads TGTGCCAGCAGTCCTCAGGGTTTAGAAAACACCATATATTTT.

A few counts support this clone. The V gene is TRBV28, the J gene TRBJ1-1; D is uncertain. Germline V gene sequence: CDR1 MDHEN, CDR2 SYDVKM. V was cut by 5 bases and J by 6 bases, with 7 bases left in between. CDR3 length: 11 amino acids. The CDR3 spells CASSLGAEAFF. CDR3 DNA: TGTGCCAGCAGTCTCGGGGCTGAAGCTTTCTTT.

This chain's CDR3 is CASSVASVPGQETQYF. The CDR3 DNA follows: TGTGCCAGCAGCGTAGCTTCAGTACCGGGCCAAGAGACCCAGTACTTC. The chain uses TRBV9 and TRBJ2-5; D is unresolved. Germline V gene sequence: CDR1 SGDLS, CDR2 YYNGEE. Trimming shortened V by 0 bases and J by 1 base, and 13 bases separated the two germline ends. This CDR3 contains 16 residues.

V gene TRBV14 combines with J gene TRBJ1-1; TRBD1 agrees at 7 bases. The CDR3 runs to 16 residues. Germline V gene data show CDR1 as SGHDN and CDR2 as FVKESK. J was trimmed by 2 bases and V by 0 bases; bases with no gene match: 6. CDR3 region: CASSQDMGQINTEAFF. DNA of the CDR3: TGTGCCAGCAGCCAAGATATGGGACAGATAAACACTGAAGCTTTCTTT.

This clone was seen once. CDR3 sequence: CASSPPIQRNHNEQFF. Written as DNA, the CDR3 is TGTGCCAGCTCACCACCAATACAGAGAAATCACAATGAGCAGTTCTTC. The V call is TRBV18, the J call TRBJ2-1; no firm D call. Germline V gene sequence: CDR1 KGHSH, CDR2 LQKENI. V lost 0 bases and J lost 5, with 14 bases in between. The length of the CDR3 is 16 residues. The variable domain in full, completed from reference TRBV18 and TRBJ2-1, reads NAGVMQNPRHLVRRRGQEARLRCSPMKGHSHVYWYRQLPEEGLKFMVYLQKENIIDESGMPKERFSAEFPKEGPSILRIQQVVRGDSAAYFCASSPPIQRNHNEQFFGPGTRLTVL.

The chain couples TRBV5-5 to TRBJ1-1, with D hard to call. The germline V gene has CDR1 SGHKS and CDR2 YYEKEE (reference sequence). V was clipped by 2 bases and J by 5 bases, with 10 bases between them. The CDR3 has 13 amino acids. CDR3 sequence (DNA): TGTGCCAGCAGCTTCGAGGTAAGGACTGAAGCTTTCTTT. Translation: CASSFEVRTEAFF.

This rearrangement joins TRBV6-5 to TRBJ1-6; unclear D gene. The germline gives CDR1 MNHEY, CDR2 SVGAGI. V dropped 5 bases and J dropped 8 bases, with 10 bases sitting between them. The CDR3 covers 13 residues. The CDR3 region is CASSPGIDSPLHF. The CDR3 DNA is TGTGCCAGCAGTCCAGGTATCGATTCACCCCTCCACTTT.

V is TRBV18 and J is TRBJ1-6; D is perhaps TRBD1 (5 bases). CDR1 is KGHSH, CDR2 LQKENI, per germline. Trimming removed 4 bases at V and 7 bases at J, with 11 bases between. The CDR3 extends over 14 amino acids. The DNA of the CDR3 is TGTGCCAGCTCACTAGACAGAATGAATTCACCCCTCCACTTT. Its translation: CASSLDRMNSPLHF.

The rearrangement uses TRBV4-2 and TRBJ1-2; no reliable D call. V was cut by 0 bases and J by 0 bases, with 8 bases left in between. CDR1 LGHNA and CDR2 YNFKEQ come from the germline V gene. CDR3 length: 15 residues. The CDR3: CASSQETRANYGYTF. The CDR3 DNA is TGTGCCAGCAGCCAAGAAACGAGAGCTAACTATGGCTACACCTTC.

The count of this clone is one. This sequence joins TRBV7-9 and TRBJ2-1; unclear D gene. This CDR3 region has 13 residues. The germline V gene has CDR1 SEHNR and CDR2 FQNEAQ (reference sequence). V was pared by 2 bases and J by 9 bases, with 11 bases between. CDR3: CASSLSAVAEQFF. The CDR3, as DNA: TGTGCCAGCAGCTTATCGGCGGTTGCTGAGCAGTTCTTC.

This clone was recorded once. V and J are TRBV4-1 and TRBJ2-2; no clear D. V was shortened by 0 bases and J by 6 bases, with 8 bases between the two germline ends. CDR3 length equals 14 residues. Germline V gene sequence: CDR1 MGHRA, CDR2 YSYEKL. The CDR3 protein is CASSQDRASGELFF. DNA of the CDR3: TGCGCCAGCAGCCAAGATAGAGCCTCCGGGGAGCTGTTTTTT.

V is TRBV4-1 and J is TRBJ1-2; 12 positions match TRBD1. CDR3 length equals 15 residues. V was pared by 1 base and J by 8 bases, with 5 bases of the junction left unmatched. Germline values: CDR1 MGHRA, CDR2 YSYEKL. CDR3 coding DNA: TGCGCCAGCAGCCAAGGGGACAGGGGGCGCAGGGGCTACACCTTC. Its translation is CASSQGDRGRRGYTF.